Here is one T cell receptor beta chain with its context. The source of the sample is a study of blood T cell repertoires in COVID-19. Study-wide context: T cells, B-cell-depleted T cells, or PBMCs provided the cDNA or gDNA that served as material.

Germline assignment: CDR1 MDHEN and CDR2 SYDVKM. There are 15 residues in the CDR3. With 3 bases removed from V and 3 bases from J, the gap between germline ends came to 15 bases. Assay: immunoSEQ multiplex PCR; the TCRdb copy retains only in-frame clones and omits some. The table has a few hundred thousand clones, roughly 90% seen once. The genes are TRBV28 and TRBJ2-7, with TRBD1 as a possible D gene (6 bases). This TCR was sampled from a woman in her thirties with COVID-19, enrolled during active disease. Specimen: peripheral blood. CDR3 loop: CASSLPQGYSYEQYF. CDR3 nucleotides: TGTGCCAGCAGTTTGCCGCAGGGGTACAGCTACGAGCAGTACTTC.